Shown below are 32 T cell receptor beta chains from a single sample sequenced in a study of response to subunit inactivated influenza vaccine. One entry per CDR3 protein, called by TCRdb with MiXCR from the RT-PCR reads. The sample carries roughly 670,000 distinct CDR3 sequences, 11% to 15% recorded once. The sequences come from PBMCs from blood, collected about 14 days before vaccination. The receptor source for this set is a man aged 45 to 65 who received an inactivated influenza vaccine.

The chain couples TRBV7-2 to TRBJ1-5; D call uncertain. Trimming pared 7 bases from V and 6 bases from J, leaving 16 bases between. The germline CDR1 and CDR2 sequences are SGHTA and FQGNSA. CDR3 length equals 14 residues. The CDR3 DNA sequence: TGTGCCAGCACCGACCTTCCGGCAGGTCAGCCCCAGCATTTT. It encodes CASTDLPAGQPQHF.

This clonotype was observed at least ten times. This chain links TRBV11-2 with TRBJ2-4, with 11 bases aligning to TRBD2. The germline V gene has CDR1 SGHAT and CDR2 FQNNGV. This CDR3 has 12 amino acids. Trimming took 6 bases from V and 13 from J; bases not matched to a gene: 5. CDR3 sequence reads: CASSLGTSGQYF. The CDR3 nucleotides are TGTGCCAGCAGTCTAGGGACTAGCGGACAGTACTTC.

The J gene is TRBJ2-1, the V gene TRBV20-1; D is undetermined. Germline assignment: CDR1 DFQATT and CDR2 SNEGSKA (reference sequence). This CDR3 has 13 residues. Trimming stripped 1 base from V and 5 bases from J, with 9 bases between. CDR3 protein: CSARARPDNEQFF. CDR3 sequence (DNA): TGCAGTGCTAGAGCCCGACCGGACAATGAGCAGTTCTTC.

Turning to this clonotype: Given a much more abundant clone one base away, this may be a read error. The chain joins TRBV10-3 to TRBJ2-7, with TRBD1 as a possible D gene (5 bases). The CDR3 consists of 16 residues. CDR1 and CDR2 from the germline V gene are ENHRY and SYGVKD. The V end lost 3 bases, the J end lost 7 bases, and 22 bases lay between the germline ends. In DNA form, the CDR3 reads TGTGCCATCAGTGAATTACGGACATCCGACGTTTGGGAGCAGTACTTC. Protein: CAISELRTSDVWEQYF.

This clonotype was seen a handful of times. This sequence joins TRBV19 and TRBJ2-3; 10 bases map to TRBD2. V lost 4 bases to trimming and J lost 4 bases; unmatched junction nucleotides: 5. Germline assignment: CDR1 LNHDA and CDR2 SQIVND (reference sequence). This CDR3 comprises 15 residues. CDR3 in amino acids: CASSTSGRGPDTQYF. The CDR3 DNA reads TGTGCCAGTAGTACTAGCGGGAGAGGGCCAGATACGCAGTATTTT.

This clonotype turned up a few times. The chain recombines TRBV7-2 with TRBJ2-1; no firm D call. The CDR3 extends over 13 amino acids. Trimming took off 7 bases at V and 10 bases at J, with 17 bases between the two ends. In germline, CDR1 is SGHTA, CDR2 FQGNSA. The CDR3 DNA is TGTGCCAGCACCCCCTCCATCCCAAGGGAGCAGTTCTTC. Protein sequence: CASTPSIPREQFF.

The chain has TRBV20-1 and TRBJ2-1, with 11 bases matching TRBD2. Trimming removed 0 bases from V and 10 bases from J; junction bases left unmatched: 5. Germline V lookup: CDR1 DFQATT, CDR2 SNEGSKA (reference sequence). This CDR3 has 14 amino acids. In DNA form, the CDR3 reads TGCAGTGCTAGAGATCTAGCGGGAGGAGTAGAGCAGTTCTTC. This translates into CSARDLAGGVEQFF.

This clonotype was seen a handful of times. The V gene is TRBV11-3, the J gene TRBJ2-1; the D gene is possibly TRBD1 (5 bases). CDR1 SGHNT and CDR2 YENEEA come from the germline V gene. CDR3 length: 14 residues. The germline V and J ends were trimmed by 2 bases and 5 bases, with 10 bases remaining between them. Here the CDR3 reads CASSLTAGNNEQFF. The DNA for the CDR3 is TGTGCCAGCAGCTTAACGGCAGGGAACAATGAGCAGTTCTTC.

The V call is TRBV27, the J call TRBJ2-7; 8 nucleotides align to TRBD1. J was trimmed by 2 bases and V by 5 bases; bases with no gene match: 11. CDR1 MNHEY and CDR2 SMNVEV come from the germline V gene (reference sequence). The CDR3 is 16 residues long. CDR3 region: CASSPTHRQGPYEQYF. CDR3 nucleotides: TGTGCCAGCAGTCCTACCCACCGACAGGGGCCCTACGAGCAGTACTTC.

The chain joins TRBV20-1 to TRBJ2-3; tentative D call: TRBD2 (6 bases). CDR1 and CDR2 (germline): DFQATT, SNEGSKA (reference sequence). This CDR3 spans 13 amino acids. Between the trimmed V and J ends, which lost 5 bases and 3 bases, there was a span of 12 bases. CDR3: CSARRGLTDTQYF. CDR3 in DNA: TGCAGTGCTCGGCGGGGCTTGACAGATACGCAGTATTTT.

V usage is TRBV14 and J usage is TRBJ2-3; weak D call: TRBD2 (6 bases). The V gene lost 1 base and the J gene lost 2 bases, with 13 bases spanning the gap. The CDR3 length is 16 residues. Germline lookup yields CDR1 SGHDN and CDR2 FVKESK. The CDR3 DNA sequence: TGTGCCAGCAGCCAAGGGGACTTAATGAACACAGATACGCAGTATTTT. Amino acid sequence: CASSQGDLMNTDTQYF.

This clonotype was observed at least ten times. J is TRBJ2-7 and V is TRBV20-1; D is perhaps TRBD1 or TRBD2 (5 bases each). The CDR3 is made up of 14 amino acids. The germline V and J ends were trimmed by 3 bases and 5 bases, with 17 bases remaining between them. Per the germline V gene, CDR1 is DFQATT and CDR2 is SNEGSKA (reference sequence). CDR3 residues: CSARTGTTIHEQYF. CDR3 DNA sequence: TGCAGTGCTAGGACCGGGACCACCATCCACGAGCAGTACTTC.

This clonotype has only a few counts. The chain employs TRBV11-2 and TRBJ2-7; TRBD1 agrees at 8 bases. Germline CDR1 reads SGHAT; CDR2 reads FQNNGV. The CDR3 spans 17 residues. The J segment lost 0 bases and the V segment lost 5 bases, leaving 12 bases of the junction unmatched. The CDR3: CASSDPGTGRSSYEQYF. The DNA of the CDR3 is TGTGCCAGCAGCGATCCCGGGACAGGCCGTAGCTCCTACGAGCAGTACTTC.

This clonotype has a handful of counts. The genes are TRBV27 and TRBJ2-2; the D gene is possibly TRBD2 (6 bases). Trimming shortened V by 6 bases and J by 3 bases, and 23 bases separated the two germline ends. Germline V gives CDR1 MNHEY, CDR2 SMNVEV (reference sequence). The CDR3 is 18 amino acids. The CDR3 here is CASSSGQGGLTYTGELFF. DNA for the CDR3: TGTGCCAGCAGCTCGGGTCAGGGCGGACTAACCTACACCGGGGAGCTGTTTTTT.

To note about this clonotype: A single base separates this from a much larger clone, so it may be a read error. The chain joins TRBV24-1 to TRBJ2-1, with TRBD2 matching 8 bases. Germline lookup yields CDR1 KGHDR and CDR2 SFDVKD. The CDR3 loop spans 16 amino acids. CDR3 sequence: CATSDPSGSSYSEQFF. As DNA, the CDR3 is TGTGCCACCAGTGATCCCAGCGGGAGCTCCTACAGTGAGCAGTTCTTC.

This clonotype has at least ten counts. One junction end does not reproduce the germline sequence, and a read error may be involved. The genes are TRBV7-2 and TRBJ2-1, with D possibly matching TRBD2 (7 bases). This CDR3 spans 16 amino acids. The germline gives CDR1 SGHTA, CDR2 FQGNSA. The DNA for the CDR3 is TGTGCTAGCAGCTTAGGGTCGGGGGGCGCCTACAATGAGCAGTTCTTC. Translated: CASSLGSGGAYNEQFF.

This clonotype was seen many times. The chain's CDR3 is CASSPRGFRGQGSEQYF. DNA of the CDR3: TGTGCCAGCAGCCCAAGAGGGTTTCGAGGACAGGGATCCGAGCAGTACTTC. The gene calls are TRBV7-8 and TRBJ2-7; TRBD1 agrees at 8 bases. Per germline, CDR1 SGHVS and CDR2 FQNEAQ. The CDR3 is 17 residues long. Trimming cost V 5 bases and J 6 bases; bases outside gene matches: 18.

This clonotype was counted only a few times. This chain links TRBV18 with TRBJ2-3; 7 nucleotides line up with TRBD2. The V gene's germline CDR1 is KGHSH and CDR2 LQKENI. The J segment lost 1 base and the V segment lost 3 bases, leaving 4 bases of the junction unmatched. The CDR3 runs 15 residues. The DNA of the CDR3 is TGTGCCAGCTCACCTCAGCGGGGACGCACAGATACGCAGTATTTT. This gives the protein CASSPQRGRTDTQYF.

The chain employs TRBV12-3 or TRBV12-4 and TRBJ2-7, with TRBD2 identical over 12 bases. The CDR3 contains 15 residues. V trimming: 2 bases; J trimming: 6 bases; junction bases outside the gene matches: 5. The CDR3 DNA follows: TGTGCCAGCAGTTTACGACTAGCGGGAGATGGCGAGCAGTACTTC. Translated, it gives CASSLRLAGDGEQYF.

This clonotype was recorded at least ten times. This chain links TRBV5-1 with TRBJ2-3; no reliable D call. V lost 1 base to trimming and J lost 0 bases, with 6 bases between them. The germline V gene encodes CDR1 SGHRS and CDR2 YFSETQ. This CDR3 region has 14 residues. The CDR3 is CASSLTPSTDTQYF. The CDR3 DNA is TGCGCCAGCAGCTTGACCCCCAGCACAGATACGCAGTATTTT.

J is TRBJ1-1 and V is TRBV7-3; a possible D gene is TRBD1 (6 bases). Trimming pared 4 bases from V and 5 bases from J, leaving 14 bases between. The CDR3 runs to 14 residues. Germline V gives CDR1 SGHTA, CDR2 FQGTGA. CDR3 in DNA: TGTGCCAGCAGCTCGCCAGGGGAGGAAACTGAAGCTTTCTTT. Protein product: CASSSPGEETEAFF.

The sample holds a few counts of this clonotype. The chain has TRBV5-1 and TRBJ2-1; 11 nucleotides line up with TRBD2. J gave up 2 bases and V 1 base, and 11 bases lay outside the gene matches. The CDR3 spans 19 residues. Germline assignment: CDR1 SGHRS and CDR2 YFSETQ. In DNA, the CDR3 is TGCGCCAGCAGCTTGTCCCTAGCGGGGGGATCCTACGCCTACAATGAGCAGTTCTTC. Translating gives CASSLSLAGGSYAYNEQFF.

This clonotype was seen only a few times. The chain combines TRBV4-1 with TRBJ1-1; D gene unclear. CDR1 and CDR2 from the germline V gene are MGHRA and YSYEKL. Trimming cost V 8 bases and J 1 base, with 14 bases left between them. The CDR3 runs 14 residues. For the CDR3, the DNA is TGCGCCAGCGCCGTGAGCAGACCGAACACTGAAGCTTTCTTT. The encoded protein is CASAVSRPNTEAFF.

This clonotype was seen only a few times. The chain recombines TRBV29-1 with TRBJ2-3; TRBD2 aligns across 8 bases. V lost 4 bases and J lost 3; bases outside the gene matches: 9. Germline CDR1 SQVTM, CDR2 ANQGSEA. This CDR3 has 15 residues. The CDR3 region is CSVVGVTGGTDTQYF. The CDR3 bases are TGCAGCGTTGTTGGGGTAACGGGAGGGACAGATACGCAGTATTTT.

This clonotype was counted between two and nine times. The genes are TRBV5-1 and TRBJ2-1, with 9 positions matching TRBD2. The CDR3 runs to 15 residues. With V trimmed by 7 bases and J by 5 bases, 10 bases remained unmatched. The germline V gene has CDR1 SGHRS and CDR2 YFSETQ. The CDR3 sequence: CASGSRLAANNEQFF. The CDR3 DNA sequence: TGCGCCAGCGGCAGCCGACTAGCGGCTAACAATGAGCAGTTCTTC.

The chain joins TRBV12-3 or TRBV12-4 to TRBJ1-3; no firm D call. CDR3 length: 13 residues. Trimming took off 5 bases at V and 5 bases at J, with 10 bases between the two ends. The CDR3 loop is CASSTTVRNTIYF. The CDR3 DNA is TGTGCCAGCAGTACGACGGTCAGAAACACCATATATTTT.

This clonotype showed up just a few times. The chain combines TRBV6-2 or TRBV6-3 with TRBJ1-5; TRBD1 matches at 11 bases. Germline CDR1 reads MNHEY; CDR2 reads SVGEGT. J lost 5 bases, V lost 6 bases, and 9 bases had no gene match. This CDR3 is built from 16 residues. DNA for the CDR3: TGTGCCAGCAGCCTGAAGCGGACAGGGGGCCATCAGCCCCAGCATTTT. Protein: CASSLKRTGGHQPQHF.

The V and J genes are TRBV6-2 or TRBV6-3 and TRBJ2-1, with D hard to call. The CDR3 loop spans 17 amino acids. Trimming removed 6 bases from V and 3 bases from J, with 21 bases in between. CDR1 and CDR2 from the germline V gene are MNHEY and SVGEGT. The CDR3 reads CASSPFRLSKYYNEQFF. The CDR3 DNA is TGTGCCAGCAGCCCTTTCCGGCTGTCTAAGTACTACAATGAGCAGTTCTTC.

This chain uses TRBV5-6 with TRBJ2-2; no clear D. Per the germline V gene, CDR1 is SGHDT and CDR2 is YYEEEE. CDR3 length: 16 residues. Trimming left V 4 bases short and J 0 bases short, with 13 bases between. CDR3 nucleotides: TGTGCCAGCAGCCGGTCGCGACACACGAACACCGGGGAGCTGTTTTTT. Translation: CASSRSRHTNTGELFF.

The J gene is TRBJ2-7, the V gene TRBV18; TRBD1 matches 9 bases. Trimming cost V 6 bases and J 2 bases; bases outside gene matches: 11. Germline lookup yields CDR1 KGHSH and CDR2 LQKENI. The CDR3 runs 16 residues. CDR3 nucleotide sequence: TGTGCCAGCTCTTCACAAGCCGGGACAGGGCCCTACGAGCAGTACTTC. It encodes CASSSQAGTGPYEQYF.

The gene calls are TRBV6-6 and TRBJ2-3; D is tentatively TRBD1 or TRBD2 (5 bases each). The V gene's germline CDR1 is MNHNY and CDR2 SVGAGI (reference sequence). The CDR3 covers 13 residues. Trimming pared 6 bases from V and 1 base from J, leaving 8 bases between. CDR3 region: CASRGPGTDTQYF. In DNA form, the CDR3 reads TGTGCCAGCAGGGGACCCGGCACAGATACGCAGTATTTT.

This clonotype was detected a few times. The chain employs TRBV7-2 and TRBJ2-3; D gene uncertain. Germline V CDR1 and CDR2: SGHTA, FQGNSA. Trimming removed 0 bases from V and 4 bases from J, with 17 bases in between. There are 17 residues in the CDR3. The CDR3 loop reads CASSLAPPYRQADTQYF. Written as DNA, the CDR3 is TGTGCCAGCAGCTTAGCGCCCCCCTACCGACAAGCAGATACGCAGTATTTT.